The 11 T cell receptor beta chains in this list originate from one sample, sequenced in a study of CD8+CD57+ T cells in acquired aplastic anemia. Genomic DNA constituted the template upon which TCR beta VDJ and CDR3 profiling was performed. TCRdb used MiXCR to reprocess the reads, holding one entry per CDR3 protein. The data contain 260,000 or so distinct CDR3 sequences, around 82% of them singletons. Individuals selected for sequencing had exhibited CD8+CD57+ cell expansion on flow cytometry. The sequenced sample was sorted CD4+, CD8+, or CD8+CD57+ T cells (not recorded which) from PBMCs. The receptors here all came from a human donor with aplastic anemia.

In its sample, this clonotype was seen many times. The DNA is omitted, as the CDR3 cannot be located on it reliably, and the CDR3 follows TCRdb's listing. CDR3 protein: CASSLVPGELFFGYTF. The chain recombines TRBV7-9 with TRBJ1-2; the table assigns TRBD1, which was not confirmed against the DNA. The CDR3 extends over 16 residues, inclusive of both ends. Germline CDR1 SEHNR, CDR2 FQNEAQ (reference sequence).

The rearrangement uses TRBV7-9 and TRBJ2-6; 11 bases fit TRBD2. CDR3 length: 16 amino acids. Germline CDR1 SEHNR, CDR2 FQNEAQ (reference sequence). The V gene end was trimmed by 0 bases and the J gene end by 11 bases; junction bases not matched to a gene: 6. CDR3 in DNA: TGTGCCAGCAGCTTAGCAAGTAGCGGGGGGGGCGACGTCCTGACTTTC. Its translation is CASSLASSGGGDVLTF.

This CDR3 reads CASSFRQYETALSYEQYV. DNA of the CDR3: TGTGCCAGCAGCTTTAGGCAATACGAGACAGCCCTTTCCTACGAGCAGTACGTC. The rearrangement uses TRBV7-9 and TRBJ2-7, with D possibly matching TRBD1 (5 bases). The CDR3 extends over 18 amino acids. V was cut by 3 bases and J by 1 base, with 22 bases left in between. Germline CDR1 is SEHNR and CDR2 is FQNEAQ (reference sequence).

The CDR3 here is CASSEAGGVDGAPLHF. For the CDR3, the DNA is TGTGCCAGTAGTGAGGCAGGGGGAGTGGATGGGGCGCCCCTCCACTTT. This chain uses TRBV19 with TRBJ1-6; 7 bases align to TRBD1. Per the germline V gene, CDR1 is LNHDA and CDR2 is SQIVND (reference sequence). With V trimmed by 5 bases and J by 13 bases, 17 bases remained unmatched. The CDR3 contains 16 residues.

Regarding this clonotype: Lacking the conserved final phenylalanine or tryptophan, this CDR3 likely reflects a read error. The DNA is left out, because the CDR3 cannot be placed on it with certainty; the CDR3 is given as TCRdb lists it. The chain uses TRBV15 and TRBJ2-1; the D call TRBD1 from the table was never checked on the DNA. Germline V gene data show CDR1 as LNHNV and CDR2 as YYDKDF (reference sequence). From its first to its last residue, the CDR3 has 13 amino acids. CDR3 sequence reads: CATSRGSEQEPQY.

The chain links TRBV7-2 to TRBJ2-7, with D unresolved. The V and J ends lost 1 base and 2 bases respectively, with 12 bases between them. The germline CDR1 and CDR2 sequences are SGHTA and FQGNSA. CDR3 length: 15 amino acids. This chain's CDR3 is CASSLVPGPTYEQYF. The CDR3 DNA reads TGTGCCAGCAGCTTAGTTCCGGGTCCTACCTACGAGCAGTACTTC. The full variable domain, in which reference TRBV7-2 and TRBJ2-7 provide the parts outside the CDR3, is GAGVSQSPSNKVTEKGKDVELRCDPISGHTALYWYRQSLGQGLEFLIYFQGNSAPDKSGLPSDRFSAERTGGSVSTLTIQRTQQEDSAVYLCASSLVPGPTYEQYFGPGTRLTVT.

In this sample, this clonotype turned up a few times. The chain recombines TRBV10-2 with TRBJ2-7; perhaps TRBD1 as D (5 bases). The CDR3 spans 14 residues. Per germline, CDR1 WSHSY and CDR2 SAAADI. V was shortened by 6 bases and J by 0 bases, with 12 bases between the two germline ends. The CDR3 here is CASRQGMGSYEQYF. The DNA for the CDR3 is TGCGCCAGCAGGCAGGGAATGGGCTCCTACGAGCAGTACTTC.

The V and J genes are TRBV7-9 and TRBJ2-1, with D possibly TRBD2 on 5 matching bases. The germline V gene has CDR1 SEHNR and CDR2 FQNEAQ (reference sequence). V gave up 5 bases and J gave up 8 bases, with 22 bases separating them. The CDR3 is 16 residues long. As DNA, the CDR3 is TGTGCCAGCAGCCAGCAAAGCGGAGGCGGGCAGGATGAGCAGTTCTTC. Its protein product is CASSQQSGGGQDEQFF.

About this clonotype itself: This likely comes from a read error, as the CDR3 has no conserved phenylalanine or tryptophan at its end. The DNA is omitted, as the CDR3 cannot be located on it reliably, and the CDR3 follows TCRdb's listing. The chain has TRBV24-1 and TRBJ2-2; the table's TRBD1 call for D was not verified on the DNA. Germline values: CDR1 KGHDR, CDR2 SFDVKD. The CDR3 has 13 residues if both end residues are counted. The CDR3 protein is CATWAGDSSKLGR.

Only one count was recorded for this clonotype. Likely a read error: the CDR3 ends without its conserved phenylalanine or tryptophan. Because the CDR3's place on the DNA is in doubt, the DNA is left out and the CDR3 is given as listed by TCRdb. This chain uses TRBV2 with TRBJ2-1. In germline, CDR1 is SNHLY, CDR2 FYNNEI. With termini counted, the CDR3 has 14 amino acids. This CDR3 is CASSPTSVYKEQLL.

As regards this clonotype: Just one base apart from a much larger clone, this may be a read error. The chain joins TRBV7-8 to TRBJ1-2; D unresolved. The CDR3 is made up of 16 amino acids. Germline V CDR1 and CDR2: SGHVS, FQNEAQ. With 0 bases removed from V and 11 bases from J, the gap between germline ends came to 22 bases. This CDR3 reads CASSLAGGRDTHYYTF. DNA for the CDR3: TGTGCCAGCAGCTTAGCGGGAGGTCGCGATACGCATTATTACACCTTC.